This entry is about one TCR beta chain. This record belongs to a study of T cell changes during pregnancy in multiple sclerosis. Only in-frame clones appear in the TCRdb table, and some are missing; sequencing was by immunoSEQ multiplex PCR. This sample carries around 57,000 clones, about nine tenths of them seen once, and the ten largest clones take roughly 1.3%. V was cut by 0 bases and J by 3 bases, with 9 bases left in between. The CDR3 extends over 14 amino acids. Germline V gene lookup returns CDR1 SGHKS and CDR2 YYEKEE (reference sequence). The sample here was peripheral blood, taken after pregnancy. The V and J genes are TRBV5-5 and TRBJ1-2; D is uncertain. The clonotype was recovered from a female donor in good health, enrolled as a control in a pregnancy study. CDR3 nucleotides: TGTGCCAGCAGCTTGGAGAGGGCTGACTATGGCTACACCTTC. It codes for CASSLERADYGYTF.